This is a list of T cell receptor beta chains from one sample in a study of T cell changes during pregnancy in multiple sclerosis. Data came from immunoSEQ multiplex PCR; TCRdb stores just in-frame clones and leaves some out. The sample lists around 65,000 clones; over 85% were seen once. The sample was peripheral blood, taken in the first trimester of pregnancy. These receptor sequences come from a female donor in good health, enrolled as a control in a pregnancy study. Both conserved end residues are part of each CDR3. A D gene is named only where the DNA matches it firmly. Part of the rows lack a size; the others show once, few, many or a class for expanded clones.

clone_size j_call d_call v_call cdr3_aa cdr3_nt
. TRBJ2-7 . TRBV30 CAWTRGSDGEQYF TGTGCCTGGACCCGGGGTTCAGATGGCGAGCAGTACTTC
. TRBJ2-7 . TRBV4-1 CASSQGRNFGETYEQYF TGCGCCAGCAGCCAAGGACGAAACTTCGGGGAAACCTACGAGCAGTACTTC
. TRBJ2-4 TRBD2 TRBV12-5 CASGNSGENIQYF TGTGCTAGTGGAAATAGCGGGGAGAACATTCAGTACTTC
. TRBJ1-2 . TRBV28 CASSPTGSLTSYGYTF TGTGCCAGCAGTCCTACCGGGTCTCTTACTAGCTATGGCTACACCTTC
. TRBJ2-1 . TRBV7-3 CASSPSRPGSPQFF TGTGCCAGCAGCCCTTCCCGCCCGGGGAGTCCGCAGTTCTTC
. TRBJ1-5 TRBD1 TRBV19 CASAWTGREPQHF TGTGCCAGCGCCTGGACAGGGCGAGAGCCCCAGCATTTT
. TRBJ2-1 . TRBV5-4 CASSFVTSNEQFF TGTGCCAGCAGCTTCGTAACTAGCAATGAGCAGTTCTTC
. TRBJ2-7 . TRBV5-1 CASSPTGRSGYEQYF TGCGCCAGCAGTCCCACAGGGAGAAGCGGTTACGAGCAGTACTTC
few TRBJ2-7 . TRBV5-5 CASSLGAALYEQYF TGTGCCAGCAGCTTGGGGGCAGCCCTCTACGAGCAGTACTTC
. TRBJ2-3 TRBD2 TRBV5-1 CASSLGWRLAGEDTQYF TGCGCCAGCAGCCTGGGATGGCGGCTAGCGGGGGAAGATACGCAGTATTTT
. TRBJ1-2 TRBD1 TRBV28 CASRYIAGQGAGGYTF TGTGCCAGCAGATATATAGCGGGACAGGGGGCGGGTGGCTACACCTTC
. TRBJ1-1 . TRBV18 CASSPPPTGTTEAFF TGTGCCAGCTCACCACCCCCGACAGGTACCACTGAAGCTTTCTTT